The rows below give T cell receptor beta chains drawn from one sample of a study of blood T cell repertoires in COVID-19. Only in-frame clones appear in the TCRdb table, and some are missing; sequencing was by immunoSEQ multiplex PCR. In the table there are 190,000 or so clones, 86% of which are singletons. The sequencing input was peripheral blood. All receptors come from a woman between 25 and 40 years old with active or convalescent COVID-19. The CDR3 runs from the conserved cysteine through the conserved F or W. A D gene is named only where the DNA matches it firmly. The size of a clone is reported for some rows only, either as once, few or many, or as a class for expanded clones.

>TRBJ1-5|.|TRBV2|.
CASTLTLDQPQHF
TGTGCCAGCACCTTAACTCTGGATCAGCCCCAGCATTTT
>TRBJ2-1|.|TRBV3-1/TRBV3-2|.
CASSQRQRSSYNEQFF
TGTGCCAGCAGCCAAAGACAGCGATCCTCCTACAATGAGCAGTTCTTC
>TRBJ1-5|.|TRBV19|once
CASSIGTRGGNQPQHF
TGTGCCAGTAGTATAGGGACCAGGGGAGGCAATCAGCCCCAGCATTTT
>TRBJ2-7|TRBD1|TRBV28|.
CASSFRGTYEQYF
TGTGCCAGCAGTTTCAGGGGGACCTACGAGCAGTACTTC
>TRBJ2-5|.|TRBV6-1|once
CASSEAGSYQETQYF
TGTGCCAGCAGTGAAGCAGGGAGTTACCAAGAGACCCAGTACTTC
>TRBJ1-6|.|TRBV7-5|once
CARSSSGHSLQPLHF
TGTGCCAGAAGCTCGTCCGGACATTCCTTACAACCCCTCCACTTT
>TRBJ2-2|.|TRBV2|.
CASSEGLAARTGELFF
TGTGCCAGCAGTGAGGGTTTAGCAGCAAGAACCGGGGAGCTGTTTTTT
>TRBJ1-2|TRBD1|TRBV3-1/TRBV3-2|.
CASSQDHRGIGYTF
TGTGCCAGCAGCCAAGATCACAGGGGTATTGGCTACACCTTC
>TRBJ2-2|TRBD2|TRBV12-5|.
CASGLEAGGNTGELFF
TGTGCTAGTGGTTTGGAGGCGGGAGGGAACACCGGGGAGCTGTTTTTT
>TRBJ1-1|TRBD1|TRBV2|.
CASSVDRGYTEAFF
TGTGCCAGCAGTGTGGACAGGGGTTACACTGAAGCTTTCTTT
>TRBJ1-2|.|TRBV28|.
CASRLTGIKDGYTF
TGTGCCAGCAGGCTAACCGGGATCAAAGATGGCTACACCTTC
>TRBJ2-5|.|TRBV19|.
CASSMGSRAHQETQYF
TGTGCCAGTAGTATGGGGTCCAGGGCCCACCAAGAGACCCAGTACTTC
>TRBJ2-7|TRBD2|TRBV13|.
CASRWTSGGYEQYF
TGTGCCAGCAGGTGGACTAGCGGGGGCTACGAGCAGTACTTC
>TRBJ1-5|TRBD1|TRBV28|.
CASSSPRDRGGSNQPQHF
TGTGCCAGCAGTTCCCCACGAGACAGGGGTGGTAGCAATCAGCCCCAGCATTTT
>TRBJ1-1|.|TRBV5-4|.
CATLQGMNTEAFF
TGTGCCACCCTCCAGGGGATGAACACTGAAGCTTTCTTT
>TRBJ1-1|.|TRBV11-3|.
CASSRGRGANTEAFF
TGTGCCAGCAGTCGCGGGCGGGGGGCGAACACTGAAGCTTTCTTT
>TRBJ1-5|.|TRBV6-5|.
CASSYNRGDQPQHF
TGTGCCAGCAGTTACAACCGGGGAGATCAGCCCCAGCATTTT
>TRBJ2-7|TRBD2|TRBV27|.
CASSLSGAFYEQYF
TGTGCCAGCAGTCTTAGCGGGGCTTTCTACGAGCAGTACTTC
>TRBJ1-1|.|TRBV5-6|.
CASSLSPGGTEAFF
TGTGCCAGCAGCTTGAGCCCCGGGGGGACTGAAGCTTTCTTT
>TRBJ2-5|.|TRBV27|.
CASRMEARETQYF
TGTGCCTCCCGAATGGAGGCGAGAGAGACCCAGTACTTC
>TRBJ2-1|TRBD2|TRBV6-2/TRBV6-3|.
CASSYRASGRYNEQFF
TGTGCCAGCAGTTACCGGGCTAGCGGGAGATACAATGAGCAGTTCTTC
>TRBJ2-7|.|TRBV6-5|.
CASSQGRGGYEQYF
TGTGCCAGCAGTCAGGGACGCGGAGGGTACGAGCAGTACTTC
>TRBJ2-7|TRBD1|TRBV5-6|.
CASSRDRTNYEQYF
TGTGCCAGCAGCCGGGACAGAACAAACTACGAGCAGTACTTC
>TRBJ1-6|.|TRBV15|.
CATSRDPQEPWALHF
TGTGCCACCAGCAGAGACCCACAGGAACCCTGGGCCCTCCACTTT
>TRBJ2-1|TRBD2|TRBV5-5|once
CASSTRTSGARGFF
TGTGCCAGCAGCACCCGGACTAGCGGGGCCCGGGGGTTCTTC
>TRBJ1-1|.|TRBV30|.
CAWSPGQISGTEAFF
TGTGCCTGGAGTCCCGGCCAGATAAGCGGGACTGAAGCTTTCTTT
>TRBJ2-5|.|TRBV7-2|.
CASTGWTVRQETQYF
TGTGCCAGCACAGGATGGACAGTCAGACAAGAGACCCAGTACTTC
>TRBJ2-6|.|TRBV21-1|.
CASSKERRDSSTGSGANVLTF
TGTGCCAGCAGCAAAGAGCGGCGGGACAGCTCCACTGGCTCTGGGGCCAACGTCCTGACTTTC
>TRBJ2-7|.|TRBV4-1|.
CASSQGDRTYEQYF
TGCGCCAGCAGCCAAGGAGACAGGACCTACGAGCAGTACTTC
>TRBJ2-6|.|TRBV11-2|once
CASSRGYWHDSGANVLTF
TGTGCCAGCAGCCGAGGGTATTGGCACGATTCTGGGGCCAACGTCCTGACTTTC
>TRBJ2-3|TRBD1|TRBV7-7|.
CASSPDRDGYTDTQYF
TGTGCTAGCAGCCCTGACAGGGATGGGTACACAGATACGCAGTATTTT
>TRBJ2-1|TRBD2|TRBV19|.
CASSPLAGGPSLFNEQFF
TGTGCCAGTAGTCCCCTAGCGGGAGGGCCTTCCCTTTTTAATGAGCAGTTCTTC
>TRBJ2-3|TRBD2|TRBV11-2|.
CASSLEASGGVADTQYF
TGTGCCAGCAGCTTAGAGGCTAGCGGGGGGGTGGCAGATACGCAGTATTTT
>TRBJ1-1|.|TRBV9|.
CASSVAEGRTEAFF
TGTGCCAGCAGCGTAGCGGAGGGCCGCACTGAAGCTTTCTTT
>TRBJ2-1|TRBD1|TRBV11-2|.
CASSTGTGGSEQFF
TGTGCCAGCAGCACCGGGACAGGGGGCTCTGAGCAGTTCTTC
>TRBJ1-6|.|TRBV3-1/TRBV3-2|.
CASSLPQGSSPLHF
TGTGCCAGCAGCCTACCTCAGGGGAGTTCACCCCTCCACTTT
>TRBJ2-7|.|TRBV6-4|.
CASSVTGGAPYEQYF
TGTGCCAGCAGTGTCACGGGGGGCGCCCCCTACGAGCAGTACTTC
>TRBJ1-4|.|TRBV19|.
CASSIGPREKLFF
TGTGCCAGTAGTATTGGGCCCCGTGAAAAACTGTTTTTT
>TRBJ1-2|TRBD1|TRBV19|.
CASRAGQGANYGYTF
TGTGCCAGTAGGGCGGGACAGGGGGCAAACTATGGCTACACCTTC
>TRBJ2-1|.|TRBV12-3/TRBV12-4|.
CASSLADYNEQFF
TGTGCCAGCAGCCTAGCCGACTACAATGAGCAGTTCTTC
>TRBJ2-1|.|TRBV15|once
CATSRGTNHNEQFF
TGTGCCACCAGCAGAGGCACTAATCACAATGAGCAGTTCTTC
>TRBJ1-2|TRBD1|TRBV30|.
CAWSLSTGGGWGYTF
TGTGCCTGGAGTCTTTCGACAGGGGGCGGGTGGGGTTACACCTTC
>TRBJ1-1|.|TRBV25-1|.
CAYRGARNTEAFF
TGTGCCTACCGGGGGGCCAGGAACACTGAAGCTTTCTTT
>TRBJ2-3|.|TRBV18|.
CASSPPGSRVTDTQYF
TGTGCCAGCTCACCACCGGGGAGCCGGGTCACAGATACGCAGTATTTT
>TRBJ1-1|.|TRBV2|.
CASSEGTVAEAFF
TGTGCCAGCAGTGAAGGAACAGTTGCTGAAGCTTTCTTT
>TRBJ1-1|TRBD1|TRBV11-3|once
CASSLRGMNTEAFF
TGTGCCAGCAGCCTCAGGGGGATGAACACTGAAGCTTTCTTT
>TRBJ2-4|TRBD2|TRBV28|.
CASSSGTSGSWGNIQYF
TGTGCCAGCAGTTCAGGGACTAGCGGGAGTTGGGGGAACATTCAGTACTTC
>TRBJ2-1|TRBD2|TRBV28|.
CASSLVAGGPYNEQFF
TGTGCCAGCAGTTTAGTAGCGGGGGGGCCTTACAATGAGCAGTTCTTC
>TRBJ2-1|.|TRBV2|.
CASRLDSSSYNEQFF
TGTGCCAGCAGACTTGACTCGAGCTCCTACAATGAGCAGTTCTTC
>TRBJ2-1|.|TRBV27|.
CASSYGGTQRYTYNEQFF
TGTGCCAGCAGTTATGGGGGGACTCAGCGGTACACCTACAATGAGCAGTTCTTC
>TRBJ2-1|.|TRBV18|.
CASSPPGSHEQFF
TGTGCCAGCTCACCACCAGGGAGCCATGAGCAGTTCTTC
>TRBJ2-1|TRBD1|TRBV12-5|few
CASARTGDEQFF
TGTGCTAGTGCCAGGACAGGGGATGAGCAGTTCTTC
>TRBJ1-2|TRBD1|TRBV6-5|.
CASRPGGSGYGYTF
TGTGCCAGCAGGCCAGGGGGATCGGGTTATGGCTACACCTTC
>TRBJ2-2|.|TRBV5-1|few
CASSREARYTGELFF
TGCGCCAGCAGCCGAGAGGCGAGATACACCGGGGAGCTGTTTTTT
>TRBJ1-5|TRBD1|TRBV19|.
CASSIGGTGNQPQHF
TGTGCCAGTAGTATAGGAGGGACAGGCAATCAGCCCCAGCATTTT
>TRBJ1-2|.|TRBV2|.
CASRRETVPPFF
TGTGCCAGCAGGAGAGAGACAGTTCCGCCCTTCTTC
>TRBJ2-5|.|TRBV5-4|.
CASSPEVSLVKETQYF
TGTGCCAGCAGCCCGGAGGTCAGCCTAGTAAAAGAGACCCAGTACTTC
>TRBJ1-5|.|TRBV24-1|.
CATSDSGSNQPQHF
TGTGCCACCAGTGATTCGGGGAGCAATCAGCCCCAGCATTTT
>TRBJ1-1|TRBD1|TRBV6-6|few
CASNPRDRGPEAFF
TGTGCCAGCAACCCCCGGGACAGGGGGCCTGAAGCTTTCTTT
>TRBJ1-6|.|TRBV4-1|.
CASMRGEVNSPLHF
TGCGCCAGTATGAGAGGGGAGGTCAATTCACCCCTCCACTTT